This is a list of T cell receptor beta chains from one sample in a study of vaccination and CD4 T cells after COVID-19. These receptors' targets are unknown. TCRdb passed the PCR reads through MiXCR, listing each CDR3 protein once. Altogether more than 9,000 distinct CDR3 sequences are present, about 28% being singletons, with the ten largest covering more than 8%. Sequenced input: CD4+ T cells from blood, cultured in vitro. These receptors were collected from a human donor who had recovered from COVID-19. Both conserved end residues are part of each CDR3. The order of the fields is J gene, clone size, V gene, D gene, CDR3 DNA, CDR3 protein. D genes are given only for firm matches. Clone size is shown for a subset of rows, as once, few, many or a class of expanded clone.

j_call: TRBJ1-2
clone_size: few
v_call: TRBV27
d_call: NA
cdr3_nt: TGTGCCAGCAGTTCACGGACGGCTACATACTCCTATGGCTACACCTTC
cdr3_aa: CASSSRTATYSYGYTF

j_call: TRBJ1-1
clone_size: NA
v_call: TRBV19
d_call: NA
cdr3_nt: TGTGCCAGTAGTACCGTAAAGGGAGCTGAAGCTTTCTTT
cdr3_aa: CASSTVKGAEAFF

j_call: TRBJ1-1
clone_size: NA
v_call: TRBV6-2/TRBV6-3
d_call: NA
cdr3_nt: TGTGCCAGCAGTCTACAGGAAGGCACTGAAGCTTTCTTT
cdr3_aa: CASSLQEGTEAFF

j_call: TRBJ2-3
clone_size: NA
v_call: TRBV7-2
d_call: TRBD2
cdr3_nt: TGTGCCAGCAGCTTAAGATCGGGCGGGAGGGCCACAGATACGCAGTATTTT
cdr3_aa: CASSLRSGGRATDTQYF

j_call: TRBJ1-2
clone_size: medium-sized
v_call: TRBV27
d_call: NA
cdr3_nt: TGTGCCAGCAGTTTAGAAGGTCAAACGGGGTACACCTTC
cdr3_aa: CASSLEGQTGYTF

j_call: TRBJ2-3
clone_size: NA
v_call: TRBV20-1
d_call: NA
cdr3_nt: TGCAGTGCTTACGTAGGAGCGCAGTATTTT
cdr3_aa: CSAYVGAQYF

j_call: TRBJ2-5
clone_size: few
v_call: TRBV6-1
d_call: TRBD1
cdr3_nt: TGTGCCAGCACCAACGGGGACAGGGGTGGAGAGACCCAGTACTTC
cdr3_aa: CASTNGDRGGETQYF

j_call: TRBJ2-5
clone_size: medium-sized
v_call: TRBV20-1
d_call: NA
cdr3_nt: TGCAGTGCTAGAGATTTGGGGTCGTACCAAGAGACCCAGTACTTC
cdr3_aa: CSARDLGSYQETQYF

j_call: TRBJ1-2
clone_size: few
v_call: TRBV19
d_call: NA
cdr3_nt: TGTGCCAGTAGTAAACGGCAAGGGATCTATGGCTACACCTTC
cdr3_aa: CASSKRQGIYGYTF

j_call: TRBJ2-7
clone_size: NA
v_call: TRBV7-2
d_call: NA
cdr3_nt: TGTGCCAGCGGCAAGACGGGGAACGGCGAGCAGTACTTC
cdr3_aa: CASGKTGNGEQYF

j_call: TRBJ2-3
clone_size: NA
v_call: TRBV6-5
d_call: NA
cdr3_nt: TGTGCCAGCAGTTACTCGAGGACACCACCCACAGATACGCAGTATTTT
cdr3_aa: CASSYSRTPPTDTQYF

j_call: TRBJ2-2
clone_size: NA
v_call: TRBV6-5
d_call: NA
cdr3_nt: TGTGCCAGCAGTTACAACATCGAGGTGACCGGGGAGCTGTTTTTT
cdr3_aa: CASSYNIEVTGELFF

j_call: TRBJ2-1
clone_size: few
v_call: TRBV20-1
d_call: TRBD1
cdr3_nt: TGCAGTGCCCACGGGACAGCTTCCTACAATGAGCAGTTCTTC
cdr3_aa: CSAHGTASYNEQFF

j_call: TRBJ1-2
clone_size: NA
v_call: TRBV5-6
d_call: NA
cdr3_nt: TGTGCCAGCAGTGGGAGCTTAGGGGCCTATGGCTACACCTTC
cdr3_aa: CASSGSLGAYGYTF

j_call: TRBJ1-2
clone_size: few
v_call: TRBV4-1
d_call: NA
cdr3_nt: TGCGCCAGCAGCCAAGGTGACGGGGGGATTAACTATGGCTACACCTTC
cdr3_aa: CASSQGDGGINYGYTF

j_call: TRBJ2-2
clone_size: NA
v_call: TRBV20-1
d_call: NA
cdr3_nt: TGCAGTGCTAGAGCTGGCGGGGTGGGCACCGGGGAGCTGTTTTTT
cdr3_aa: CSARAGGVGTGELFF

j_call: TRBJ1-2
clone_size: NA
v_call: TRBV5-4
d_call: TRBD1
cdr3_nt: TGTGCCAGCAGCTTGCCAGGGGGAAACTATGGCTACACCTTC
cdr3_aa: CASSLPGGNYGYTF

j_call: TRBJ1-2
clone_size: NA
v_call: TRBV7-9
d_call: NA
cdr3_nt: TGTGCCAGCAGCCAAACGGGGCTTTCCAACTATGGCTACACCTTC
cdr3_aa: CASSQTGLSNYGYTF

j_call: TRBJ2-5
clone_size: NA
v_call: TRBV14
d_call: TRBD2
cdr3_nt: TGTGCCAGCAGCCTTCAGCCCGGGGGGACGACCCAGTACTTC
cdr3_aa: CASSLQPGGTTQYF

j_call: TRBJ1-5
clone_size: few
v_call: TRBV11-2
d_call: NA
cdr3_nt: TGTGCCAGCAGCATGGCAGGGGCCCATCAGCCCCAGCATTTT
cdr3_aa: CASSMAGAHQPQHF

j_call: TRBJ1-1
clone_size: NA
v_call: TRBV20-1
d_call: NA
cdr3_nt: TGCAGTGCTAGTGGGGGCAAAGCTTTCTTT
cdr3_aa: CSASGGKAFF

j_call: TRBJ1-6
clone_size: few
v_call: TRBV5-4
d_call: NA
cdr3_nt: TGTGCCAGCAGCTTAAGGGCGGATTCACCCCTCCACTTT
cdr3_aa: CASSLRADSPLHF

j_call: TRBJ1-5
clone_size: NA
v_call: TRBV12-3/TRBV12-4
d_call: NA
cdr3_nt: TGTGCCAGCAGTTTAGGCAGGGCGAGCAATCAGCCCCAGCATTTT
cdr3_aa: CASSLGRASNQPQHF

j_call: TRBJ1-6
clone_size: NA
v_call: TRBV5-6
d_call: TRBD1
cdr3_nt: TGTGCCAGCAGCTTCTCGAAGGGGGCAACTCATTCACCCCTCCACTTT
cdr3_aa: CASSFSKGATHSPLHF

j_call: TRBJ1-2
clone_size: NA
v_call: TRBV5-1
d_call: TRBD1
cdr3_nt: TGCGCCAGCAGCTCCGGGACAGAGAATGGCTACACCTTC
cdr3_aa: CASSSGTENGYTF

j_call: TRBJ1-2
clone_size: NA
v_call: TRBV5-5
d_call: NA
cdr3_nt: TGTGCCAGCAGCATCGACGACAGGCGGGATAACTATGGCTACACCTTC
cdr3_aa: CASSIDDRRDNYGYTF

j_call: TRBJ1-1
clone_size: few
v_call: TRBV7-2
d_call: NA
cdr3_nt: TGTGCCAGCAGCTCCCATATGAACACTGAAGCTTTCTTT
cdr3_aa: CASSSHMNTEAFF

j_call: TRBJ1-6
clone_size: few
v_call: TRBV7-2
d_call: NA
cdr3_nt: TGTGCCAGCGGGCGGTTTAATTCACCCCTCCACTTT
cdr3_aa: CASGRFNSPLHF

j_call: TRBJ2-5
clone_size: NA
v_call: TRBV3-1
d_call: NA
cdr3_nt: TGTGCCAGCAGCCCCAAGTCACTAGAGACCCAGTACTTC
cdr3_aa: CASSPKSLETQYF

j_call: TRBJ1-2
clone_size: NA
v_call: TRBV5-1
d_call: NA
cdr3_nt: TGCGCCAGCAGCTTGGCACAGAACTATGGCTACACCTTC
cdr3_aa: CASSLAQNYGYTF

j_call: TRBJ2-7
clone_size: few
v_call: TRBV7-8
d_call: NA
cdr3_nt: TGTGCCAGCAGCTCCCGAGGCAGGTCTTCCGCCGAGCAGTACTTC
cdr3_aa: CASSSRGRSSAEQYF

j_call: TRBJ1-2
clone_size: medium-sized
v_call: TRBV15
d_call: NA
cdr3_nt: TGTGCCACCAGCAGATCGGGGGCGGATGGCTACACCTTC
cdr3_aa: CATSRSGADGYTF

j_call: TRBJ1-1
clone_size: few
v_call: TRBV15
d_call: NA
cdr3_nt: TGTGCCACCAGCAGTCTCTTTCAGGGTACCGCTGAAGCTTTCTTT
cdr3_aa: CATSSLFQGTAEAFF

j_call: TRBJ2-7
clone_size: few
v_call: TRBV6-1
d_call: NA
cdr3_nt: TGTGCCAGCAGTCCTACTAACGAGCAGTACTTC
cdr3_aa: CASSPTNEQYF

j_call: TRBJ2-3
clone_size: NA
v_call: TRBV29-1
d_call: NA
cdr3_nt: TGCAGCGTTGAACCGGGGTTCACAGATACGCAGTATTTT
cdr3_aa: CSVEPGFTDTQYF

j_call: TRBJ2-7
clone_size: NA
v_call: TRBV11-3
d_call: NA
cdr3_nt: TGTGCCAGCAGCCGAGTCAGCGGCTCCTACGAGCAGTACTTC
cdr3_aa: CASSRVSGSYEQYF

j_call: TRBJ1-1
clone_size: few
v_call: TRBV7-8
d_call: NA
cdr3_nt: TGTGCCAGCAGCGCATACAGGCATACTGAAGCTTTCTTT
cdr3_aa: CASSAYRHTEAFF

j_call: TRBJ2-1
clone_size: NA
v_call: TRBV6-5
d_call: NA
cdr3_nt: TGTGCCAGCAGTTACTCGAGTAACCGGAGGAATGAGCAGTTCTTC
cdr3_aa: CASSYSSNRRNEQFF

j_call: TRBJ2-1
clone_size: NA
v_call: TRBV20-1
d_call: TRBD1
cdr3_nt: TGCAGTGCCGAGGCACCCTCAGGGGGATGGGTCAATGAGCAGTTCTTC
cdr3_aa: CSAEAPSGGWVNEQFF

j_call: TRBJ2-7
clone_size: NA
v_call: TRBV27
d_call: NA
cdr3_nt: TGTGCCAGCAGCCCCAGGACAGCCGGGTCCTACGAGCAGTACTTC
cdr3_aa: CASSPRTAGSYEQYF

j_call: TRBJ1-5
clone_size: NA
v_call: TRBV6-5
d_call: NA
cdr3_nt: TGTGGCAGCAGTTACTCACAGGCTGACCAGCCCCAGCATTTT
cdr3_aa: CGSSYSQADQPQHF

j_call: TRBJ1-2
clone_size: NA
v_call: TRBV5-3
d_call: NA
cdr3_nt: TGTGCCAGAAAACGAGGCAACGCCGTCCCTGATGGCTACACCTTC
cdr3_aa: CARKRGNAVPDGYTF